The present TCR beta chain was sequenced within a study of human T cells and chemical hapten exposure. Time point: healthy volunteer bleed at 2 weeks. It was unfractionated whole blood from which total RNA was extracted. Attachment of unique molecular identifiers to individual cDNA molecules was performed in the library. TCRdb passed the RACE reads through MiXCR, listing each CDR3 protein once. The table records 100,000 to 150,000 distinct CDR3 sequences, approximately 9.5% of them present only once. Trimming shortened V by 1 base and J by 1 base, and 7 bases separated the two germline ends. The CDR3 contains 14 residues. The germline V gene encodes CDR1 SGHNT and CDR2 YENEEA. This clonotype was found many times.

This receptor was identified in a male donor in good health. Some clones in this sample may be carry-over from other donors' samples. Sequencing input: whole blood. The J gene is TRBJ1-1, the V gene TRBV11-3; no clear D gene. The CDR3 spells CASSLGRGNTEAFF. The CDR3 DNA follows: TGTGCCAGCAGCTTAGGCCGGGGGAACACTGAAGCTTTCTTT.